These 21 T cell receptor beta chains originate from one sample sequenced in a study of blood T cell dynamics during melanoma immunotherapy (dated by TCRdb to between 2020 and 2021). The library was generated by the immunoSEQ multiplex PCR assay. In TCRdb, the immuneACCESS table is reduced to in-frame sequences with V and J assigned. These tables do not hold every clone; where another copy was compared, an unresolved V gene accounts for under half, and the others remain unexplained. The table for this sample lists around 26,000 clones; around 85% of them were counted only once. 4% to 6% of the sample goes to the ten largest clones. Reading the label with the study, this specimen's time point is: pre-treatment baseline. Sequencing used blood, obtained from a patient treated with checkpoint blockade. These receptors were collected from a human donor with melanoma.

The chain links TRBV5-4 to TRBJ1-1, with D perhaps TRBD1 (6 bases). The CDR3 covers 14 residues. V was pared by 4 bases and J by 6 bases, with 16 bases between. Germline V gene sequence: CDR1 SGHNT, CDR2 YYREEE (reference sequence). The CDR3 nucleotides read TGTGCCAGCAGCCAAATTTCAGGGGCGGCTGAAGCTTTCTTT. It encodes CASSQISGAAEAFF.

The V call is TRBV9, the J call TRBJ2-1; 10 bases line up with TRBD2. This CDR3 has 16 residues. V trimming: 0 bases; J trimming: 7 bases; junction bases outside the gene matches: 7. Germline-derived CDR1 and CDR2 are SGDLS and YYNGEE. In DNA, the CDR3 is TGTGCCAGCAGCGTAGGTCTAGCGGGAGTAGATAATGAGCAGTTCTTC. Protein product: CASSVGLAGVDNEQFF.

This sequence joins TRBV16 and TRBJ1-1; D is ambiguous. The CDR3 has 13 amino acids. CDR1 KGHSY and CDR2 FQNENV come from the germline V gene. V dropped 3 bases and J dropped 1 base, with 6 bases sitting between them. CDR3 loop: CASSQSQNTEAFF. The DNA for the CDR3 is TGTGCCAGCAGCCAGTCGCAGAACACTGAAGCTTTCTTT.

The chain carries TRBV29-1 and TRBJ2-1; tentative D call: TRBD2 (5 bases). Trimming took 6 bases from V and 3 from J, leaving 6 bases between them. The CDR3 contains 11 residues. Germline-derived CDR1 and CDR2 are SQVTM and ANQGSEA. This CDR3 is CSVRVYNEQFF. As DNA, the CDR3 is TGCAGCGTGAGGGTCTACAATGAGCAGTTCTTC.

The chain joins TRBV6-4 to TRBJ2-2; 7 nucleotides match TRBD1. J was trimmed by 5 bases and V by 5 bases; bases with no gene match: 5. CDR3 length: 14 residues. Germline CDR1 reads MRHNA; CDR2 reads SNTAGT. The CDR3 nucleotides read TGTGCCAGCAGTTTTGAGGGGGCGACCGGGGAGCTGTTTTTT. It is translated as CASSFEGATGELFF.

V gene TRBV7-9 combines with J gene TRBJ2-3; D not resolved. The CDR3 totals 14 residues. Germline-derived CDR1 and CDR2 are SEHNR and FQNEAQ (reference sequence). Trimming left V 3 bases short and J 1 base short, with 8 bases between. The CDR3 sequence: CASSFQGRTDTQYF. In DNA form, the CDR3 reads TGTGCCAGCAGCTTCCAAGGTCGCACAGATACGCAGTATTTT.

The rearrangement joins TRBV19 to TRBJ1-5; D is unclear. The CDR3 length is 15 residues. Germline loops: CDR1 LNHDA, CDR2 SQIVND (reference sequence). V was trimmed by 3 bases and J by 2 bases, leaving 11 bases between them. The CDR3 DNA sequence: TGTGCCAGTAGTATCACTTTCTCGGGCAATCAGCCCCAGCATTTT. This codes for CASSITFSGNQPQHF.

The rearrangement uses TRBV7-8 and TRBJ2-2; D gene unclear. This CDR3 contains 15 residues. V shed 5 bases and J shed 7 bases, with 17 bases lying between them. CDR1 SGHVS and CDR2 FQNEAQ come from the germline V gene. The CDR3 sequence is CASSVIMAAFGELFF. The DNA of the CDR3 is TGTGCCAGCAGCGTCATCATGGCGGCCTTCGGGGAGCTGTTTTTT.

This chain connects TRBV4-1 to TRBJ1-2, with a possible D match to TRBD1 (6 bases). CDR1 is MGHRA, CDR2 YSYEKL, per germline. This CDR3 is built from 16 residues. V dropped 0 bases and J dropped 4 bases, with 15 bases sitting between them. Here the CDR3 reads CASSQDLSGTTYGYTF. The CDR3 region has the DNA TGCGCCAGCAGCCAAGATCTGTCGGGGACAACCTATGGCTACACCTTC.

This chain connects TRBV2 to TRBJ2-2; the match to TRBD1 covers 7 bases. After removal of 6 bases from V and 1 base from J, the junction contained 8 bases not matched to a gene. From germline, CDR1 is SNHLY and CDR2 FYNNEI. The CDR3 contains 16 residues. The DNA of the CDR3 is TGTGCCAGCAGACCCCCTAGGGGGCGGAACACCGGGGAGCTGTTTTTT. Its translation is CASRPPRGRNTGELFF.

The gene calls are TRBV19 and TRBJ2-7; TRBD1 aligns across 8 bases. Germline V gives CDR1 LNHDA, CDR2 SQIVND (reference sequence). This CDR3 contains 15 residues. The V gene end was trimmed by 6 bases and the J gene end by 7 bases; junction bases not matched to a gene: 14. The CDR3 nucleotides read TGTGCCAGTAGACAAACAGGGGGAACCCCTCGAGAGCAGTACTTC. As protein: CASRQTGGTPREQYF.

This clone was detected once. V usage is TRBV6-5 and J usage is TRBJ2-1; 7 nucleotides match TRBD2. The CDR3 runs to 15 residues. V shed 0 bases and J 7 bases; nucleotides not matched to a gene: 6. Germline CDR1 reads MNHEY; CDR2 reads SVGAGI. Written as DNA, the CDR3 is TGTGCCAGCAGTTACTCTGGGGGTAGCGGGAATGAGCAGTTCTTC. Its protein is CASSYSGGSGNEQFF.

To note about this clone: Other DNA variants within this sample encode the same CDR3. The chain recombines TRBV5-1 with TRBJ2-5; tentative D call: TRBD2 (5 bases). The CDR3 is 14 residues long. Germline V gene sequence: CDR1 SGHRS, CDR2 YFSETQ. Trimming shortened V by 0 bases and J by 3 bases, and 9 bases separated the two germline ends. The CDR3 DNA reads as TGCGCCAGCAGCTTGGCCCGGGAAAAAGAGACCCAGTACTTC. The encoded protein is CASSLAREKETQYF.

CDR3 bases: TGTGCCAGTAGTATGTGGGTGACCTCCTACAATGAGCAGTTCTTC. Amino acids: CASSMWVTSYNEQFF. The V gene is TRBV19, the J gene TRBJ2-1; D is uncertain. V was cut by 3 bases and J by 0 bases, with 9 bases left in between. The CDR3 has 15 residues. Per germline, CDR1 LNHDA and CDR2 SQIVND (reference sequence).

The rearrangement joins TRBV5-1 to TRBJ2-5; 7 nucleotides line up with TRBD2. V shed 1 base, J shed 1 base, and the junction held 1 base outside the gene matches. The CDR3 is made up of 14 amino acids. The germline V gene encodes CDR1 SGHRS and CDR2 YFSETQ. The CDR3 DNA reads as TGCGCCAGCAGCTTGACTAGCGCCCAAGAGACCCAGTACTTC. Translation: CASSLTSAQETQYF.

The J gene is TRBJ1-1, the V gene TRBV10-3; TRBD1 aligns across 7 bases. Trimming at V came to 0 bases and at J to 7 bases, leaving 8 bases not matched to a gene. This CDR3 has 15 residues. Germline-derived CDR1 and CDR2 are ENHRY and SYGVKD. The CDR3 loop reads CAISESLQGLSEAFF. The CDR3 DNA reads as TGTGCCATCAGTGAGTCGTTACAGGGGCTCAGTGAAGCTTTCTTT.

This clone has a single count. This CDR3 is CASSLGGGRGDEQYF. The CDR3 DNA reads TGTGCCAGCAGCTTAGGTGGCGGGAGGGGCGACGAGCAGTACTTC. V gene TRBV7-6 combines with J gene TRBJ2-7, with 9 bases fitting TRBD2. Germline-derived CDR1 and CDR2 are SGHVS and FNYEAQ. J gave up 5 bases and V 1 base, and 6 bases lay outside the gene matches. CDR3 size: 15 residues.

The V and J genes are TRBV5-1 and TRBJ1-4; 7 nucleotides match TRBD1. Trimming took 0 bases from V and 7 from J; bases not matched to a gene: 0. From germline, CDR1 is SGHRS and CDR2 YFSETQ. CDR3 length: 13 amino acids. CDR3: CASSLGDSEKLFF. The CDR3 nucleotides read TGCGCCAGCAGCTTGGGGGACAGTGAAAAACTGTTTTTT.

The chain links TRBV6-5 to TRBJ2-5; 7 bases match TRBD2. The CDR3 is 14 residues long. CDR1 and CDR2 from the germline V gene are MNHEY and SVGAGI. J gave up 5 bases and V 6 bases, and 9 bases lay outside the gene matches. The chain's CDR3 is CASRQGLTSETQYF. CDR3 coding DNA: TGTGCCAGCAGGCAGGGACTAACCTCTGAGACCCAGTACTTC.

The chain carries TRBV2 and TRBJ2-1, with unresolved D. CDR1 is SNHLY, CDR2 FYNNEI, per germline. CDR3 length equals 11 residues. Trimming removed 5 bases from V and 3 bases from J, with 2 bases in between. CDR3 protein: CASSNYNEQFF. The DNA for the CDR3 is TGTGCCAGCAGTAACTACAATGAGCAGTTCTTC. The full variable domain, completed using reference TRBV2 and TRBJ2-1, is EPEVTQTPSHQVTQMGQEVILRCVPISNHLYFYWYRQILGQKVEFLVSFYNNEISEKSEIFDDQFSVERPDGSNFTLKIRSTKLEDSAMYFCASSNYNEQFFGPGTRLTVL.

This clone came up a few times. The chain carries TRBV9 and TRBJ2-7; D unresolved. This CDR3 is 11 amino acids long. The germline CDR1 and CDR2 sequences are SGDLS and YYNGEE. V lost 2 bases and J 13 bases, leaving 13 bases between the germline ends. CDR3 DNA sequence: TGTGCCAGCAGCGTCCGGCAGTGGAGATACTTC. Translated: CASSVRQWRYF.